The clone carrying this TCR beta chain came up many times. The antigen is unknown. The sample is drawn from a study of T cells in Graves' hyperthyroidism and ophthalmopathy. Germline CDR1 and CDR2: SGHKS and YYEKEE (reference sequence). CDR3 size: 16 residues. The trim removed 4 bases at V and 5 bases at J, leaving 8 bases unmatched. General study results and limits: The authors' 13 V-J model separated ophthalmopathy from stable hyperthyroidism. Median prediction lead before ophthalmopathy onset was six to eight months with the model. Within blood appeared most thyroid clonotypes that had expanded above 0.001.

Diagnosis rested on symptoms, serum thyroxine and TRAb, thyroid ultrasound, and orbital computed tomography. From RNA transcripts, TCR beta CDR3 regions were amplified. Primed by the HTBI set, a first-round RT-PCR was run on the TCR CDR3. TCRdb re-called the multiplex PCR reads with MiXCR, one entry per CDR3 protein. The repertoire consists of hundreds of thousands of distinct CDR3 sequences, with about a sixth occurring once and the leading ten covering 3% to 4%. The source is a woman in her forties with Graves' ophthalmopathy. The chain joins TRBV5-5 to TRBJ2-7; 14 nucleotides match TRBD2. Sequencing used blood. Written as DNA, the CDR3 is TGTGCCAGCAGCCCTCCGACTAGCGGGAGGGCCGACGAGCAGTACTTC. Its protein product is CASSPPTSGRADEQYF.